This T cell receptor beta chain came from a study of blood T cell repertoires in COVID-19. The protocol was immunoSEQ multiplex PCR, while the TCRdb copy is restricted to in-frame clones and leaves out a portion. The sample consists of over 100,000 clones, over 65% of them appearing once. Germline V lookup: CDR1 KGHSH, CDR2 LQKENI. The V segment lost 6 bases and the J segment 16 bases; nucleotides outside the gene matches: 12. The CDR3 consists of 13 residues. This clone was seen a handful of times. The V call is TRBV18, the J call TRBJ1-6; 7 nucleotides line up with TRBD1. This TCR was sampled from a man in his sixties with acute or convalescent COVID-19. The sequenced material came from peripheral blood. CDR3 sequence reads: CASSPTDRARLHF. CDR3 nucleotides: TGTGCCAGCTCTCCAACTGACAGGGCCCGTCTCCACTTT. The variable domain in full, with the rest retrieved from reference TRBV18 and TRBJ1-6, is NAGVMQNPRHLVRRRGQEARLRCSPMKGHSHVYWYRQLPEEGLKFMVYLQKENIIDESGMPKERFSAEFPKEGPSILRIQQVVRGDSAAYFCASSPTDRARLHFGNGTRLTVT.